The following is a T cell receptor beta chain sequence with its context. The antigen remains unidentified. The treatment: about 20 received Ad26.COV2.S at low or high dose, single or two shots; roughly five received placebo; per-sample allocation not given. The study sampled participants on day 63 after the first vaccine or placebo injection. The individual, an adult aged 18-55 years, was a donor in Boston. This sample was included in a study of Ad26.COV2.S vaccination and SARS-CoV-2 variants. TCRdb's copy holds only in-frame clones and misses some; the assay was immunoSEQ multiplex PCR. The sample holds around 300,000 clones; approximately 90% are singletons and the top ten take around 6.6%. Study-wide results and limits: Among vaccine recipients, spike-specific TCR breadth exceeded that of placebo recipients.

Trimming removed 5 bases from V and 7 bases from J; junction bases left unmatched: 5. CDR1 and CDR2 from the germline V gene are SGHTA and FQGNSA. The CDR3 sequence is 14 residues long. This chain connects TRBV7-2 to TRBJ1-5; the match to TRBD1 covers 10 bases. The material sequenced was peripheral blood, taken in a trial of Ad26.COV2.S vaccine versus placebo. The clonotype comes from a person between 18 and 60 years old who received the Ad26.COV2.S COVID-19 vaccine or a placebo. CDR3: CASSPGTGDQPQHF. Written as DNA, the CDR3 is TGTGCCAGCAGCCCCGGGACAGGGGACCAGCCCCAGCATTTT.